The next 2 T cell receptor beta chains were all read from a single sample in a study of cytomegalovirus exposure and HLA in healthy donors. Libraries were prepared by immunoSEQ multiplex PCR; TCRdb keeps only in-frame clonotypes and omits some of them. The sample lists a few hundred thousand clones; around 90% were seen once. The sequencing sample was made of PBMCs. All receptors derive from a woman aged 18-35 years in good health and CMV-seronegative.

CDR3 DNA sequence: TGTGCCAGCAGCTTAAGGCGGAAATCGTACGAGCAGTACGTC. Its translation is CASSLRRKSYEQYV. The V gene is TRBV7-8, the J gene TRBJ2-7; D is unclear. This CDR3 region has 14 residues. V lost 2 bases and J 4 bases, leaving 12 bases between the germline ends. The germline V gene encodes CDR1 SGHVS and CDR2 FQNEAQ.

The chain joins TRBV11-3 to TRBJ1-1; 8 bases align to TRBD1. The V gene's germline CDR1 is SGHNT and CDR2 YENEEA. CDR3 length equals 15 residues. The V gene end was trimmed by 3 bases and the J gene end by 0 bases; junction bases not matched to a gene: 3. The CDR3 nucleotides are TGTGCCAGCAGCTTGGGACAGGCTATGAACACTGAAGCTTTCTTT. Protein product: CASSLGQAMNTEAFF.